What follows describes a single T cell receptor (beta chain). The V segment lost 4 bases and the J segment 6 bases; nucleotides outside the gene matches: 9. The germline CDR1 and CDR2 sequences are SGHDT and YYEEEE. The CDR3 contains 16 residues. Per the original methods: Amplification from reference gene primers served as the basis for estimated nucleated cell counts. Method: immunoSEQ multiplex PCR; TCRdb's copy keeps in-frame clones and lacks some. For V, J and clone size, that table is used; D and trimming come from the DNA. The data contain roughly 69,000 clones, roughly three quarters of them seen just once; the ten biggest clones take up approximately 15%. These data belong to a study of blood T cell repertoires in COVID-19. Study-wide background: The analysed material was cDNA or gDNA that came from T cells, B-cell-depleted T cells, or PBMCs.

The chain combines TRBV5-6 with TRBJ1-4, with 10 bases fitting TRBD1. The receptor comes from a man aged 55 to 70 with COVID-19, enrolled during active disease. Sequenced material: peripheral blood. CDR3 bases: TGTGCCAGCAGCCCCCTCGGGGGGACAGGGGATGAAAAACTGTTTTTT. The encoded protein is CASSPLGGTGDEKLFF.